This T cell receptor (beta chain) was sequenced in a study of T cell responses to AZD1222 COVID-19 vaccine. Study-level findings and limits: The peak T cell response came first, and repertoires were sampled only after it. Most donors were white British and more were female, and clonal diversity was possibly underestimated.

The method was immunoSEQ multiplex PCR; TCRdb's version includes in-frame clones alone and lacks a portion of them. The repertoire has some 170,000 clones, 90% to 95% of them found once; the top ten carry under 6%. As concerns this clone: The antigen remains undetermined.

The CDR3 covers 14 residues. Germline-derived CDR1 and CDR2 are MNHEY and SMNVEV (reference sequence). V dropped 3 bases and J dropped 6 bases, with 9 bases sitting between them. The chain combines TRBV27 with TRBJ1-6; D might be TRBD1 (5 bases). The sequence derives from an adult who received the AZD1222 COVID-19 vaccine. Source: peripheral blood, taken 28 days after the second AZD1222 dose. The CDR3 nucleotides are TGTGCCAGCAGTTTGGGGGATCGTAATTCACCCCTCCACTTT. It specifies CASSLGDRNSPLHF.